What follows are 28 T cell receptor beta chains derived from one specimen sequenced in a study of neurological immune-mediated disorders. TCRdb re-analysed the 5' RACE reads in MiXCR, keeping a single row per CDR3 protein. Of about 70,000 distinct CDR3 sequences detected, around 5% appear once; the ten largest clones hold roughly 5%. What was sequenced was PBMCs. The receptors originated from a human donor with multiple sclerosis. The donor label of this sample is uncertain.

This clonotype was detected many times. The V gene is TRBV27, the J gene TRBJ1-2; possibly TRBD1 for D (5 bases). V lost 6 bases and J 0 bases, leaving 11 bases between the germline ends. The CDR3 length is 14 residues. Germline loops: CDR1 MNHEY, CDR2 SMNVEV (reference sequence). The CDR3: CASSPGGPNYGYTF. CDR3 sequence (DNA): TGTGCCAGCAGCCCCGGGGGACCTAACTATGGCTACACCTTC.

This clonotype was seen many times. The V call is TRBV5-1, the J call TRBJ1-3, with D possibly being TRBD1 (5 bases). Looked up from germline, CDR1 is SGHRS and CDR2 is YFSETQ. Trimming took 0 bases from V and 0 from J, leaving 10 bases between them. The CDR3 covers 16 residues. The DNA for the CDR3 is TGCGCCAGCAGCTTGGTACCGGACATCTCTGGAAACACCATATATTTT. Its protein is CASSLVPDISGNTIYF.

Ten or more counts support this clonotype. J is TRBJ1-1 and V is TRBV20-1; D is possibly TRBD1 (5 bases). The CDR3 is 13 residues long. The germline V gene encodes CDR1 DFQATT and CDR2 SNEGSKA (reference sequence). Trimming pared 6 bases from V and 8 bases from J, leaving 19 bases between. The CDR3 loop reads CSAATPRVYEAFF. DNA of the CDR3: TGCAGTGCAGCAACCCCCAGGGTATACGAAGCTTTCTTT.

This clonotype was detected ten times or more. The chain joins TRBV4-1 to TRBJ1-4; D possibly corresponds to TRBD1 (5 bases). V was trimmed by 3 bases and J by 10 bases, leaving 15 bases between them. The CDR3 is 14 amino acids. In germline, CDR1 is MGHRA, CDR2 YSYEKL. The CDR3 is CASSHGGSIGKLFF. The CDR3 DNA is TGCGCCAGCAGCCACGGGGGATCGATTGGAAAACTGTTTTTT.

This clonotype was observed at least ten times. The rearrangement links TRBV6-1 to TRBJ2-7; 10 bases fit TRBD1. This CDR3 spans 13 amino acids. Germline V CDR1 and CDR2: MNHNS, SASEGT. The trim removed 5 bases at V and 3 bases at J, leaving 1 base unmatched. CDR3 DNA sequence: TGTGCCAGCAGTCGGGACAGGGGCTACGAGCAGTACTTC. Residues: CASSRDRGYEQYF.

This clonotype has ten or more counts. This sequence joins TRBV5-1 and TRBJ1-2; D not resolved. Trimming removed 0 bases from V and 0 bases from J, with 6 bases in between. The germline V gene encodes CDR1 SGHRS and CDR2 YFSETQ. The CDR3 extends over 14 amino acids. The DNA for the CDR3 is TGCGCCAGCAGCTTGGACAGTCCTAACTATGGCTACACCTTC. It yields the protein CASSLDSPNYGYTF. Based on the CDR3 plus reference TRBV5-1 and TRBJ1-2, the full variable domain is KAGVTQTPRYLIKTRGQQVTLSCSPISGHRSVSWYQQTPGQGLQFLFEYFSETQRNKGNFPGRFSGRQFSNSRSEMNVSTLELGDSALYLCASSLDSPNYGYTFGSGTRLTVV.

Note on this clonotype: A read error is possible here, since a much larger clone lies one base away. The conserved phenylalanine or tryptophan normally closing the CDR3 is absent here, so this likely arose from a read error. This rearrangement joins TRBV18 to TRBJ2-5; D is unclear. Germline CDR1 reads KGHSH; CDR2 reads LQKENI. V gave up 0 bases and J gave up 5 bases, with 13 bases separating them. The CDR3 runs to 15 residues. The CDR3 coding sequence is TGTGCCAGCTCACCACCTGAACAGTATCAGGAGACCCAGTACCTC. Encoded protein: CASSPPEQYQETQYL.

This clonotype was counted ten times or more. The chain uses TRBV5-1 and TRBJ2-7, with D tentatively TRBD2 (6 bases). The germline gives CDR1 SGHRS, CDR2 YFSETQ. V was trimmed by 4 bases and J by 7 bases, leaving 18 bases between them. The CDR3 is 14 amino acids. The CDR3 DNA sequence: TGCGCCAGCAGCCCGGTTGGGGTCCGGGAGGAGCAGTACTTC. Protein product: CASSPVGVREEQYF. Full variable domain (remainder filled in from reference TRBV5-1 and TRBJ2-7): KAGVTQTPRYLIKTRGQQVTLSCSPISGHRSVSWYQQTPGQGLQFLFEYFSETQRNKGNFPGRFSGRQFSNSRSEMNVSTLELGDSALYLCASSPVGVREEQYFGPGTRLTVT.

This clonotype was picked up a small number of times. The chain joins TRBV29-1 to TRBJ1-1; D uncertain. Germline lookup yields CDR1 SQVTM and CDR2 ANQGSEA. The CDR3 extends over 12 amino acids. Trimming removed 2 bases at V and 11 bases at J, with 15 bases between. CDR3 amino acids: CSVEKSSRRAFF. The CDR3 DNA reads TGCAGCGTTGAAAAGAGCTCCCGCCGCGCTTTCTTT.

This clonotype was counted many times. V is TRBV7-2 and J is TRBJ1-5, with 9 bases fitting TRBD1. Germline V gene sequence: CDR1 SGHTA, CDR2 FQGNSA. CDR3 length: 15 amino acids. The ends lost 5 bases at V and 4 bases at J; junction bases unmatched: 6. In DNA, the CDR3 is TGTGCCAGCAGCCCCCGGACAGGGGCTAATCAGCCCCAGCATTTT. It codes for CASSPRTGANQPQHF.

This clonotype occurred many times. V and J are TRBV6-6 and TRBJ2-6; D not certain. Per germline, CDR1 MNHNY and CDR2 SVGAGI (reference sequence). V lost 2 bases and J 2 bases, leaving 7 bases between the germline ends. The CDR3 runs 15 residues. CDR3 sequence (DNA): TGTGCCAGCAGTTACGACTTGCCTGGGGCCAACGTCCTGACTTTC. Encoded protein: CASSYDLPGANVLTF.

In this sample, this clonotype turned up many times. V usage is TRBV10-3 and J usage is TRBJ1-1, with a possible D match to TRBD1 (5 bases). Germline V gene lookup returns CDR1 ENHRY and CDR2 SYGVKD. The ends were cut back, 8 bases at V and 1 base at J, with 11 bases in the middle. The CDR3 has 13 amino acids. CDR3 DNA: TGTGCCATCGGAGGGACGGCGAACACTGAAGCTTTCTTT. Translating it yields CAIGGTANTEAFF.

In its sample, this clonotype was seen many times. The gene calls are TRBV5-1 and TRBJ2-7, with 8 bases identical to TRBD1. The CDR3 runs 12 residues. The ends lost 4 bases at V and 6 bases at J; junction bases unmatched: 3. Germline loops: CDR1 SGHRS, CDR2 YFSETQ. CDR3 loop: CASSMTGAEQYF. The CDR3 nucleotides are TGCGCCAGCAGCATGACAGGGGCCGAGCAGTACTTC.

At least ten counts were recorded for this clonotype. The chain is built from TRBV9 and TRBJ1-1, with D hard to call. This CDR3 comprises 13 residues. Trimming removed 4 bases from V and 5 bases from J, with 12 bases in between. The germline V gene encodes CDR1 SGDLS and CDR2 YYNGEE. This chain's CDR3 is CASSRRWQTEAFF. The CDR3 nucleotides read TGTGCCAGCAGCCGAAGGTGGCAGACTGAAGCTTTCTTT.

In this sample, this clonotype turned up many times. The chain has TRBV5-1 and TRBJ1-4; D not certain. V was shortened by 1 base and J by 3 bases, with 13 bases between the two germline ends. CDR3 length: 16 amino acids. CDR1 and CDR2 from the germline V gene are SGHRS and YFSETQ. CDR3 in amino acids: CASSLSKSGSNEKLFF. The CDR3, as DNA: TGCGCCAGCAGCTTGAGTAAAAGCGGATCTAATGAAAAACTGTTTTTT. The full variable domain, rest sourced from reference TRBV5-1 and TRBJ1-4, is KAGVTQTPRYLIKTRGQQVTLSCSPISGHRSVSWYQQTPGQGLQFLFEYFSETQRNKGNFPGRFSGRQFSNSRSEMNVSTLELGDSALYLCASSLSKSGSNEKLFFGSGTQLSVL.

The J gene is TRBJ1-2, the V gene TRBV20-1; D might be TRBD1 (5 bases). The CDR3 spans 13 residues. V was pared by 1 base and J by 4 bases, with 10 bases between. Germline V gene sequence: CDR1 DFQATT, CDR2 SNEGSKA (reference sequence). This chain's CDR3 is CSARVRTTYGYTF. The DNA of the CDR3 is TGCAGTGCTAGAGTCAGGACAACCTATGGCTACACCTTC.

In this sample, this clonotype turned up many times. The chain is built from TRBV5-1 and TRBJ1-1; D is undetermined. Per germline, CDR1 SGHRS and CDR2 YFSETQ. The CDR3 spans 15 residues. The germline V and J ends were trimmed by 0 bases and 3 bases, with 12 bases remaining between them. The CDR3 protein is CASSLGPSVYTEAFF. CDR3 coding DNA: TGCGCCAGCAGCTTGGGCCCAAGCGTTTACACTGAAGCTTTCTTT.

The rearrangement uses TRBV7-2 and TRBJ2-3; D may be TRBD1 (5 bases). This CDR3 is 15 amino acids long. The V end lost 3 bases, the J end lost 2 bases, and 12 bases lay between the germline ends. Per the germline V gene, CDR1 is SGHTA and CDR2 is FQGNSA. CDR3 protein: CASSFVLGDTDTQYF. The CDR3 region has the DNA TGTGCCAGCAGCTTCGTCTTAGGGGACACAGATACGCAGTATTTT.

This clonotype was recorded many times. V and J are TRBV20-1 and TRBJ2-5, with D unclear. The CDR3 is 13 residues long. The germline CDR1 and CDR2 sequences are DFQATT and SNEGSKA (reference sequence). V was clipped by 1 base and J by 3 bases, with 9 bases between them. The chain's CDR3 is CSARVDHEETQYF. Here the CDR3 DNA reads TGCAGTGCTAGAGTGGACCACGAAGAGACCCAGTACTTC.

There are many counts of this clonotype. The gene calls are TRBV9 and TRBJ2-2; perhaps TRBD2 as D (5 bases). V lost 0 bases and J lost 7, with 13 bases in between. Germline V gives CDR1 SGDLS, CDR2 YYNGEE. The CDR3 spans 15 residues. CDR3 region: CASSVVPSPGGELFF. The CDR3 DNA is TGTGCCAGCAGCGTAGTCCCTAGCCCCGGCGGGGAGCTGTTTTTT. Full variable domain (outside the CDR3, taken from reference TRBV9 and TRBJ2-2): DSGVTQTPKHLITATGQRVTLRCSPRSGDLSVYWYQQSLDQGLQFLIQYYNGEERAKGNILERFSAQQFPDLHSELNLSSLELGDSALYFCASSVVPSPGGELFFGEGSRLTVL.

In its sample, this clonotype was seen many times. The CDR3: CASSLMQGNTGELFF. For the CDR3, the DNA is TGTGCCAGCAGTTTAATGCAGGGAAACACCGGGGAGCTGTTTTTT. The chain employs TRBV12-3 or TRBV12-4 and TRBJ2-2; D perhaps matches TRBD1 (5 bases). The CDR3 extends over 15 amino acids. Trimming pared 2 bases from V and 2 bases from J, leaving 9 bases between.

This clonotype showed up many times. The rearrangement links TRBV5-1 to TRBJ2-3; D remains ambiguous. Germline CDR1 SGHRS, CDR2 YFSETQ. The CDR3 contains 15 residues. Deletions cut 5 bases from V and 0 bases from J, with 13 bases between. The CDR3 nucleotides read TGCGCCAGCAGGGGCAGGCCTGATAGCACAGATACGCAGTATTTT. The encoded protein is CASRGRPDSTDTQYF.

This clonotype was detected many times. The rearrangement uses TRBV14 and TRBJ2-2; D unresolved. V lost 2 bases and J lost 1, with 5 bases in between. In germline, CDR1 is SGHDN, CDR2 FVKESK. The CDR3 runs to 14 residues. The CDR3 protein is CASSQKLNTGELFF. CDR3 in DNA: TGTGCCAGCAGCCAAAAGCTGAACACCGGGGAGCTGTTTTTT.

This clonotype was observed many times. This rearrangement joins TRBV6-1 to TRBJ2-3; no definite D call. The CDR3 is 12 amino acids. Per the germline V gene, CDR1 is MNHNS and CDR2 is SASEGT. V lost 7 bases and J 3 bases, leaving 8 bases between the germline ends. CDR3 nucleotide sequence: TGTGCCAGCACCAGGTTGACAGATACGCAGTATTTT. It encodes CASTRLTDTQYF.

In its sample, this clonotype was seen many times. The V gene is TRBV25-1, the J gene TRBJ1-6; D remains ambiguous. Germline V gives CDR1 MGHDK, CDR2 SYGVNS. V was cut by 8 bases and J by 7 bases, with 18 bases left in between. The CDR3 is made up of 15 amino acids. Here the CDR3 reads CASLNSRQANSPLHF. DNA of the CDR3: TGTGCCAGCCTTAACTCCAGACAAGCAAATTCACCCCTCCACTTT.

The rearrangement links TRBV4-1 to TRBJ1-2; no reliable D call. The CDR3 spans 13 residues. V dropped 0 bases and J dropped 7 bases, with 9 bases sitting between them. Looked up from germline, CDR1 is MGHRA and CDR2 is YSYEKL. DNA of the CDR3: TGCGCCAGCAGCCAAGAAAGGGATCCTGGCTACACCTTC. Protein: CASSQERDPGYTF.

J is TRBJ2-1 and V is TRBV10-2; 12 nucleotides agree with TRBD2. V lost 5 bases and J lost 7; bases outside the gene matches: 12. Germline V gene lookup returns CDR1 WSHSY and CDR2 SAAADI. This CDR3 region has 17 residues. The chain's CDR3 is CASSSASGGAGANEQFF. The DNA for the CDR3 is TGCGCCAGCAGTTCGGCTAGCGGGGGGGCCGGGGCGAATGAGCAGTTCTTC.

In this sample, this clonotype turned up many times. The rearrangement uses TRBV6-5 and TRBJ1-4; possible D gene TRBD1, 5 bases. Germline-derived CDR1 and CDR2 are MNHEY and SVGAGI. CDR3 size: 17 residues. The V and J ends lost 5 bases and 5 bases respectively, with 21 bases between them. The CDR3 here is CASSTLAGWGRNEKLFF. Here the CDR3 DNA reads TGTGCCAGCAGTACCCTCGCCGGGTGGGGGAGGAATGAAAAACTGTTTTTT.